This is a list of T cell receptor beta chains from one sample in a study of blood T cell repertoires in COVID-19. The method was immunoSEQ multiplex PCR; TCRdb's version includes in-frame clones alone and lacks a portion of them. The sample lists roughly 150,000 clones, roughly 93% seen once, with about 5.3% in the top ten. Material for sequencing was peripheral blood. Source of these receptors: a man aged 18 to 30 with COVID-19, enrolled during active disease. Each CDR3 is given with its conserved first and last residue. The D gene is left open where the match is weak. The size field is filled for only some rows; it gives once, few, many or a size class.

>TRBV9|.|TRBJ2-3|.
CASSVEARRLDTQYF
TGTGCCAGCAGCGTAGAGGCTCGGAGGCTAGATACGCAGTATTTT
>TRBV10-2|.|TRBJ2-1|.
CASGGVEQFF
TGCGCCAGTGGCGGGGTTGAGCAGTTCTTC
>TRBV2|many|TRBJ2-7|.
CASSAGSEQYF
TGTGCCAGCAGTGCGGGATCCGAGCAGTACTTC
>TRBV6-5|.|TRBJ1-3|.
CASSYSSRGGNTIYF
TGTGCCAGCAGTTACTCATCTAGAGGTGGAAACACCATATATTTT
>TRBV29-1|.|TRBJ2-7|.
CSVVWGAYEQYF
TGCAGCGTTGTCTGGGGGGCCTACGAGCAGTACTTC
>TRBV2|.|TRBJ2-7|TRBD2
CASSVPGGSSYEQYF
TGTGCCAGCAGTGTGCCGGGAGGGTCCTCCTACGAGCAGTACTTC
>TRBV4-2|.|TRBJ2-1|TRBD2
CASSRAGGSYNEQFF
TGTGCCAGCAGCCGAGCGGGAGGGTCGTACAATGAGCAGTTCTTC
>TRBV6-5|.|TRBJ1-2|.
CASSYSLESGGYTF
TGTGCCAGCAGTTACTCGCTTGAATCGGGGGGCTACACCTTC
>TRBV7-9|.|TRBJ1-2|TRBD1
CASWGQEAYGYTF
TGTGCCAGCTGGGGACAGGAGGCCTATGGCTACACCTTC
>TRBV1|.|TRBJ2-2|.
CTSSPRTSGRITAGELFF
TGCACCAGCAGCCCTCGGACTAGCGGGAGGATCACCGCCGGGGAGCTGTTTTTT
>TRBV30|.|TRBJ1-1|TRBD1
CAWRDRGITEAFF
TGTGCCTGGAGGGACAGGGGGATCACTGAAGCTTTCTTT
>TRBV4-3|.|TRBJ1-2|TRBD1
CASSPNRGHYGYTF
TGCGCCAGCAGCCCAAACAGGGGGCACTATGGCTACACCTTC
>TRBV7-8|.|TRBJ1-1|TRBD1
CASSSPRTGITEAFF
TGTGCCAGCAGCTCCCCCCGGACAGGGATCACTGAAGCTTTCTTT
>TRBV11-2|once|TRBJ2-7|.
CASSLVPGSYEQYF
TGTGCCAGCAGCTTAGTCCCAGGATCCTACGAGCAGTACTTC
>TRBV29-1|.|TRBJ2-7|TRBD2
CSVAHRLAVSYEQYF
TGCAGCGTTGCTCATCGACTAGCGGTCTCCTACGAGCAGTACTTC
>TRBV28|.|TRBJ1-2|TRBD1
CASSPTGTVRIIGYTF
TGTGCCAGCAGTCCAACTGGGACAGTCCGGATTATCGGCTACACCTTC
>TRBV5-4|once|TRBJ2-3|.
CASHSGVDTQYF
TGTGCCAGCCACTCAGGTGTAGATACGCAGTATTTT
>TRBV4-1|.|TRBJ1-5|.
CASSQYSGNQPQHF
TGCGCCAGCAGCCAATACAGTGGAAATCAGCCCCAGCATTTT
>TRBV19|.|TRBJ2-1|TRBD2
CASSLSSGSHNEQFF
TGTGCCAGTAGTTTATCTAGCGGGAGCCACAATGAGCAGTTCTTC
>TRBV28|.|TRBJ1-6|TRBD1
CASSPDRVNSPLHF
TGTGCCAGCAGTCCCGACAGGGTAAATTCACCCCTCCACTTT
>TRBV7-9|.|TRBJ2-5|TRBD1
CASSLNPGTDQETQYF
TGTGCCAGCAGCTTAAACCCCGGGACAGACCAAGAGACCCAGTACTTC
>TRBV6-2/TRBV6-3|.|TRBJ1-1|TRBD1
CASSYSSRQGPTEAFF
TGTGCCAGCAGTTACTCTTCGAGACAGGGGCCTACTGAAGCTTTCTTT
>TRBV6-6|few|TRBJ2-1|TRBD2
CASILSGGPGNEQFF
TGTGCCAGCATCCTAAGCGGGGGCCCTGGGAATGAGCAGTTCTTC
>TRBV13|.|TRBJ2-5|.
CASSPTAGQETQYF
TGTGCCAGCAGCCCCACGGCGGGACAGGAGACCCAGTACTTC
>TRBV5-1|.|TRBJ1-2|.
CASSLSPAGVYGYTF
TGCGCCAGCAGCTTGTCCCCCGCGGGCGTCTATGGCTACACCTTC
>TRBV7-2|.|TRBJ1-5|TRBD1
CASSDRTGGTYSNQPQHF
TGTGCCAGCAGCGATAGGACAGGGGGAACCTATAGCAATCAGCCCCAGCATTTT
>TRBV9|.|TRBJ2-7|TRBD2
CASSVGRGGAYEQYF
TGTGCCAGCAGCGTAGGGCGGGGGGGAGCCTACGAGCAGTACTTC
>TRBV6-4|few|TRBJ2-7|TRBD2
CASKDTSGSYEQYF
TGTGCCAGCAAGGATACTAGCGGCTCCTACGAGCAGTACTTC
>TRBV4-1|.|TRBJ1-1|.
CASSQATGNTEAFF
TGCGCCAGCAGCCAAGCTACAGGGAACACTGAAGCTTTCTTT
>TRBV4-3|.|TRBJ1-1|.
CASSQGVYTEAFF
TGCGCCAGCAGCCAAGGCGTGTACACTGAAGCTTTCTTT
>TRBV7-2|.|TRBJ2-7|TRBD2
CASSLVGGRAYEQYF
TGTGCCAGCAGCTTAGTAGGCGGGAGAGCTTACGAGCAGTACTTC
>TRBV4-2|.|TRBJ2-7|TRBD1
CASSPNRGHYEQYF
TGTGCCAGCAGCCCTAACAGGGGGCACTACGAGCAGTACTTC
>TRBV3-1/TRBV3-2|few|TRBJ1-1|TRBD1
CASTNRGNTEAFF
TGTGCCAGCACCAACAGGGGGAACACTGAAGCTTTCTTT
>TRBV28|few|TRBJ1-1|TRBD1
CATSGGTENMNTEAFF
TGTGCCACGTCGGGAGGGACAGAAAATATGAACACTGAAGCTTTCTTT
>TRBV27|.|TRBJ2-7|TRBD1
CASSLAPRTGNEQYF
TGTGCCAGCAGTTTAGCCCCTCGGACAGGGAACGAGCAGTACTTC
>TRBV30|.|TRBJ2-7|.
CAWSSYRESYEQYF
TGTGCCTGGAGCTCGTACAGGGAGTCCTACGAGCAGTACTTC
>TRBV11-3|.|TRBJ2-3|TRBD2
CASSPGLAGGGADTQYF
TGTGCCAGCAGCCCGGGACTAGCGGGAGGAGGGGCAGATACGCAGTATTTT
>TRBV21-1|.|TRBJ1-4|.
CASSKIGRAGEWSCTNEKLFF
TGTGCCAGCAGCAAAATAGGGAGGGCAGGGGAGTGGAGCTGTACTAATGAAAAACTGTTTTTT
>TRBV7-3|.|TRBJ2-3|.
CASSFSSSTDTQYF
TGTGCCAGCAGCTTCTCTAGTAGCACAGATACGCAGTATTTT
>TRBV28|once|TRBJ1-6|TRBD1
CASRRDRGVRNSPLHF
TGTGCCAGCAGACGGGACAGGGGGGTGCGGAATTCACCCCTCCACTTT
>TRBV12-3/TRBV12-4|.|TRBJ2-7|.
CASSLGTRNEQYF
TGTGCCAGCAGTTTGGGGACACGTAACGAGCAGTACTTC
>TRBV5-1|once|TRBJ1-1|TRBD1
CASSLAEAGGAGTEAFF
TGCGCCAGCAGCTTGGCCGAGGCAGGGGGCGCCGGAACTGAAGCTTTCTTT
>TRBV6-6|.|TRBJ2-7|.
CASSYSRGRPSYEQYF
TGTGCCAGCAGTTACTCGCGGGGACGCCCCTCCTACGAGCAGTACTTC
>TRBV28|.|TRBJ1-1|TRBD1
CASSQTGAPNTEAFF
TGTGCCAGCAGCCAGACAGGGGCCCCGAACACTGAAGCTTTCTTT
>TRBV7-9|few|TRBJ2-7|TRBD1
CASSSRGSNEQYF
TGTGCCAGCAGCTCCAGGGGGTCCAACGAGCAGTACTTC
>TRBV18|.|TRBJ2-2|.
CASSPGLSGELFF
TGTGCCAGCTCACCAGGACTATCCGGGGAGCTGTTTTTT
>TRBV5-1|.|TRBJ2-2|TRBD2
CASSSVAGYSGELFF
TGCGCCAGCAGCTCCGTAGCGGGTTACTCCGGGGAGCTGTTTTTT
>TRBV7-8|.|TRBJ1-2|.
CASSLASTGYGYTF
TGTGCCAGCAGCTTAGCGTCTACAGGATATGGCTACACCTTC
>TRBV5-4|.|TRBJ1-2|TRBD1
CASSGDSADGYTF
TGTGCCAGCAGCGGGGACAGCGCAGATGGCTACACCTTC
>TRBV5-1|.|TRBJ1-6|.
CASSLEQSSYNSPLHF
TGCGCCAGCAGCTTGGAACAGAGCTCCTATAATTCACCCCTCCACTTT
>TRBV7-9|.|TRBJ1-4|.
CASSHYKEEKLLF
TGTGCCAGCAGCCACTACAAGGAAGAAAAACTGCTTTTT
>TRBV1|.|TRBJ2-7|.
CTSSPLRQRLAHF
TGCACCAGCAGCCCCCTTCGGCAGAGACTTGCCCACTTC
>TRBV5-1|.|TRBJ2-7|TRBD1
CASSLVQGFSYEQYF
TGCGCCAGCAGCTTGGTACAGGGGTTCTCCTACGAGCAGTACTTC
>TRBV2|once|TRBJ2-7|.
CASRSRTASYEQYF
TGTGCCAGCAGGTCCAGGACTGCTTCCTACGAGCAGTACTTC
>TRBV6-2/TRBV6-3|.|TRBJ1-1|.
CASSFGREGYTEAFF
TGTGCCAGCAGTTTCGGCAGGGAAGGTTACACTGAAGCTTTCTTT
>TRBV7-2|.|TRBJ1-5|.
CASSLGGLGNQPQHF
TGTGCCAGCAGCTTGGGGGGGCTCGGCAATCAGCCCCAGCATTTT
>TRBV30|.|TRBJ2-3|TRBD2
CAWRLAGGTDTQYF
TGTGCCTGGAGGCTAGCGGGGGGCACAGATACGCAGTATTTT